Below are 3 T cell receptor beta chains sequenced from a single sample in a study of blood T cell repertoires in COVID-19. Assay used: immunoSEQ multiplex PCR; TCRdb lists only in-frame clones, some missing. This table has 200,000 to 250,000 clones, roughly 79% appearing once. Sequencing was carried out using PBMCs or T cells enriched from blood (not recorded which). Source of these receptors: a woman aged 45 to 65 with acute COVID-19.

This rearrangement joins TRBV28 to TRBJ1-1; possibly TRBD1 for D (6 bases). CDR1 MDHEN and CDR2 SYDVKM come from the germline V gene. Between the trimmed V and J ends, which lost 3 bases and 7 bases, there was a span of 18 bases. There are 15 residues in the CDR3. In DNA form, the CDR3 reads TGTGCCAGCAGTTTGGGCCGAAGTCGGACAGTTGAAGCTTTCTTT. Amino acids: CASSLGRSRTVEAFF.

Written as DNA, the CDR3 is TGCAGCGGAGGGATGGACGCTTTCTTT. Translation gives CSGGMDAFF. This chain links TRBV29-1 with TRBJ1-1; D is uncertain. Germline V gene data show CDR1 as SQVTM and CDR2 as ANQGSEA. Between the trimmed V and J ends, which lost 7 bases and 11 bases, there was a span of 11 bases. The CDR3 is 9 residues long.

The chain recombines TRBV27 with TRBJ1-6; 8 nucleotides align to TRBD1. The germline gives CDR1 MNHEY, CDR2 SMNVEV (reference sequence). The CDR3 contains 16 residues. With 5 bases clipped from V and 4 bases from J, the junction kept 7 bases outside the gene matches. This CDR3 is CASSRQGTLYNSPLHF. The CDR3 nucleotides are TGTGCCAGCAGTCGACAGGGGACCCTTTATAATTCACCCCTCCACTTT.